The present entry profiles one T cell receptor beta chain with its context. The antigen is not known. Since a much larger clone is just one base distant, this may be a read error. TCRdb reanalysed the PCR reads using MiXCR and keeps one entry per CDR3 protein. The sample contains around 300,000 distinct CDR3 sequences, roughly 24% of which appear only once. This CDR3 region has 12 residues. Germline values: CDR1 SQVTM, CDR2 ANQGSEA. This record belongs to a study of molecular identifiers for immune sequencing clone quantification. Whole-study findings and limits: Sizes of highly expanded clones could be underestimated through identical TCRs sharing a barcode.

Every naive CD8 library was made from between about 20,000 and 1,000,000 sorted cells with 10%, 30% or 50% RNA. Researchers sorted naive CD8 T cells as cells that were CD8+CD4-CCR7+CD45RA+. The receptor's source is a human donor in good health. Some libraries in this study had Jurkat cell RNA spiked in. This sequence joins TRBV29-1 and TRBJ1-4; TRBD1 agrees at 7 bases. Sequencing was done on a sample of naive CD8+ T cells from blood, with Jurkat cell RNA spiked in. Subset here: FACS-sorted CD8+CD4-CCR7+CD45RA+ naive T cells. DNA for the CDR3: TGCAGCGTTGAGGAAGGGGGCGAAAAACTGCTTTTT. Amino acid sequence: CSVEEGGEKLLF.